In this sample, the clone carrying this T cell receptor (beta chain) turned up a few times. Its antigen is unknown. TCRdb recomputed calls from the RT-PCR reads with MiXCR, one row per CDR3 protein. The repertoire holds some 500,000 distinct CDR3 sequences, 16% seen once, with less than 4% in the top ten. This entry comes from a study of response to subunit inactivated influenza vaccine. Study-wide points: It was the authors' suggestion that each seasonal influenza vaccination recruits few new T cells.

Unmatched junction bases numbered 15, after V lost 3 bases and J lost 6 bases. Germline CDR1 reads DFQATT; CDR2 reads SNEGSKA (reference sequence). This CDR3 is built from 17 residues. This chain joins TRBV20-1 and TRBJ2-7; 12 nucleotides match TRBD2. Sample: CD4+ T cells sorted from PBMCs, taken around 25 months after vaccination. The receptor comes from a man aged 50 to 69 who received an inactivated influenza vaccine. CDR3 residues: CSASGLAGGRRFGEQYF. The CDR3 DNA reads TGCAGTGCTAGTGGTCTAGCGGGGGGGCGTAGGTTCGGCGAGCAGTACTTC.